The rows below give T cell receptor beta chains drawn from one sample of a study of blood T cell repertoires in COVID-19. The data were produced by immunoSEQ multiplex PCR, yet TCRdb's version contains in-frame clones alone and is incomplete. The table records around 500,000 clones, roughly 90% of them present only once. The sample comprised PBMCs or T cells enriched from blood (not recorded which). The receptors here all came from a woman between 40 and 50 years old who had recovered from COVID-19. CDR3s include the opening cysteine and the closing phenylalanine or tryptophan. The order of the fields is clone size, V gene, J gene, D gene, CDR3 protein, CDR3 DNA. D genes are given only for firm matches. Clone size is shown for a subset of rows, as once, few, many or a class of expanded clone.

NA,TRBV6-2/TRBV6-3,TRBJ2-1,TRBD2,CASSPNSGLAGDEQFF,TGTGCCAGCAGTCCAAATTCGGGACTAGCGGGAGATGAGCAGTTCTTC
NA,TRBV24-1,TRBJ2-7,TRBD1,CATSDLRQGLSYEQYF,TGTGCCACCAGTGATTTGAGACAGGGGCTATCCTACGAGCAGTACTTC
few,TRBV11-3,TRBJ1-1,NA,CASSLAGVVGTEAFF,TGTGCCAGCAGCTTAGCGGGGGTTGTGGGCACTGAAGCTTTCTTT
NA,TRBV5-1,TRBJ1-4,TRBD1,CASSKGQGYEKLFF,TGCGCCAGCAGTAAGGGACAGGGCTATGAAAAACTGTTTTTT
once,TRBV29-1,TRBJ2-7,NA,CSVRRDTSYEQYF,TGCAGCGTCAGACGGGACACCTCCTACGAGCAGTACTTC
NA,TRBV27,TRBJ2-1,NA,CASSRAPPIYNEQFF,TGTGCCAGCAGTCGTGCTCCACCTATTTACAATGAGCAGTTCTTC
NA,TRBV4-3,TRBJ2-5,NA,CASSQDQGQQETQYF,TGCGCCAGCAGCCAAGATCAGGGGCAGCAAGAGACCCAGTACTTC
once,TRBV5-6,TRBJ2-7,TRBD2,CASSKGLAGVYEQYF,TGTGCCAGCAGCAAGGGACTAGCGGGAGTCTACGAGCAGTACTTC
few,TRBV5-1,TRBJ1-2,TRBD1,CASSLETGVYGYTF,TGCGCCAGCAGCTTGGAAACAGGGGTGTATGGCTACACCTTC
NA,TRBV5-8,TRBJ1-4,NA,CASSQNSADNEKLFF,TGTGCCAGCAGCCAAAATTCGGCGGATAATGAAAAACTGTTTTTT
NA,TRBV4-3,TRBJ1-5,NA,CASSQDRQGNQPQHF,TGCGCCAGCAGCCAAGACCGGCAGGGGAATCAGCCCCAGCATTTT
NA,TRBV4-2,TRBJ1-1,NA,CASSQQTVGNAEAFF,TGTGCCAGCAGCCAGCAGACAGTTGGTAATGCTGAAGCTTTCTTT
few,TRBV11-3,TRBJ2-2,NA,CASSLSKNTGELFF,TGTGCCAGCAGCTTATCTAAAAACACCGGGGAGCTGTTTTTT
NA,TRBV6-6,TRBJ1-3,NA,CASNPRGGNTIYF,TGTGCCAGCAATCCCCGAGGCGGAAACACCATATATTTT
NA,TRBV27,TRBJ1-1,TRBD1,CASSPLQGARTEAFF,TGTGCCAGCAGCCCTCTACAGGGGGCGCGGACTGAAGCTTTCTTT
NA,TRBV7-2,TRBJ2-5,NA,CASSLDFGGGFPETQYF,TGTGCCAGCAGCTTAGACTTTGGCGGCGGGTTCCCAGAGACCCAGTACTTC
NA,TRBV4-1,TRBJ1-2,NA,CASSQYLQGITNYGYTF,TGCGCCAGCAGCCAATATTTACAGGGAATTACTAACTATGGCTACACCTTC
NA,TRBV7-9,TRBJ1-3,NA,CASNPGHSGNTIYF,TGTGCCAGCAACCCGGGACACTCTGGAAACACCATATATTTT
NA,TRBV19,TRBJ1-3,TRBD1,CATGRDRGSGNTIYF,TGTGCCACCGGACGCGACAGGGGTTCTGGAAACACCATATATTTT
NA,TRBV5-8,TRBJ1-1,TRBD1,CASSYRGLGTEAFF,TGTGCCAGCAGCTACAGGGGGCTTGGCACTGAAGCTTTCTTT
NA,TRBV7-2,TRBJ2-2,NA,CASSTKAGTGELFF,TGTGCCAGCAGCACGAAAGCAGGCACCGGGGAGCTGTTTTTT
NA,TRBV2,TRBJ1-5,NA,CASLSYGNQPQHF,TGTGCCAGCCTGTCCTATGGCAATCAGCCCCAGCATTTT
NA,TRBV20-1,TRBJ2-3,TRBD2,CSASTGEAGGLLDTQYF,TGCAGTGCTAGTACCGGGGAAGCGGGAGGTCTGCTAGATACGCAGTATTTT
NA,TRBV5-4,TRBJ1-5,NA,CASSIDSNQPQHF,TGTGCCAGCAGCATAGATAGCAATCAGCCCCAGCATTTT
NA,TRBV11-2,TRBJ2-1,TRBD1,CASSLGWGQGGNNEQFF,TGTGCCAGCAGCTTAGGGTGGGGACAGGGGGGAAACAATGAGCAGTTCTTC
once,TRBV9,TRBJ2-1,NA,CASSVTSESRNEQFF,TGTGCCAGCAGCGTAACCTCGGAGAGTCGGAATGAGCAGTTCTTC
NA,TRBV20-1,TRBJ1-1,NA,CSAMGAAEAFF,TGCAGTGCTATGGGGGCCGCTGAAGCTTTCTTT
NA,TRBV6-5,TRBJ1-2,NA,CASSPGTFGYTF,TGTGCCAGCAGCCCCGGGACATTTGGCTACACCTTC
once,TRBV6-5,TRBJ1-2,NA,CASRAGQIYYGYTF,TGTGCCAGCAGAGCCGGACAGATTTACTATGGCTACACCTTC